This T cell receptor beta chain comes out of a study of early T cells in non-severe SARS-CoV-2 infection. Study-level findings and limits: Clonotype matching in VDJdb favored anti-spike CD8 responses and did not capture private and CD4 specificities.

The protocol attached unique molecular identifiers to individual cDNA molecules. TCRdb analysed the 5' RACE reads with MiXCR anew, one entry per CDR3 protein. In the table there are about 80,000 distinct CDR3 sequences, roughly 13% of which are singletons. Regarding this clonotype: Its antigen remains unidentified.

In germline, CDR1 is DFQATT, CDR2 SNEGSKA (reference sequence). V lost 3 bases and J 6 bases, leaving 5 bases between the germline ends. CDR3 length equals 10 residues. Sequenced: whole blood. The rearrangement links TRBV20-1 to TRBJ1-2; D ambiguous. This TCR was recovered from an adult who was a healthcare worker with PCR-confirmed SARS-CoV-2 infection or an uninfected control (not recorded which). The CDR3 DNA sequence: TGCAGTGCTAGTCTGGATGGCTACACCTTC. Protein product: CSASLDGYTF.